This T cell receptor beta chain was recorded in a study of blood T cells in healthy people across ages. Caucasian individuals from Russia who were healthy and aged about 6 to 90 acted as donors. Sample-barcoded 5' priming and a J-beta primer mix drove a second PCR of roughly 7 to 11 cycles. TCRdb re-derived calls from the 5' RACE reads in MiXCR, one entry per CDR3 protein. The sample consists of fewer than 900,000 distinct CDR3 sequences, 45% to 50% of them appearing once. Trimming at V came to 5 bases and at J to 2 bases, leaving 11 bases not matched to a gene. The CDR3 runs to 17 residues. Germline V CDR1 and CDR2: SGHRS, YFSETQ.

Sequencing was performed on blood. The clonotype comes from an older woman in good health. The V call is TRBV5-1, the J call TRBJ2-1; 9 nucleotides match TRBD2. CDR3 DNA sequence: TGCGCCAGCAGATATAGTAGCGGGGGCCGAGCCTACAATGAGCAGTTCTTC. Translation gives CASRYSSGGRAYNEQFF.